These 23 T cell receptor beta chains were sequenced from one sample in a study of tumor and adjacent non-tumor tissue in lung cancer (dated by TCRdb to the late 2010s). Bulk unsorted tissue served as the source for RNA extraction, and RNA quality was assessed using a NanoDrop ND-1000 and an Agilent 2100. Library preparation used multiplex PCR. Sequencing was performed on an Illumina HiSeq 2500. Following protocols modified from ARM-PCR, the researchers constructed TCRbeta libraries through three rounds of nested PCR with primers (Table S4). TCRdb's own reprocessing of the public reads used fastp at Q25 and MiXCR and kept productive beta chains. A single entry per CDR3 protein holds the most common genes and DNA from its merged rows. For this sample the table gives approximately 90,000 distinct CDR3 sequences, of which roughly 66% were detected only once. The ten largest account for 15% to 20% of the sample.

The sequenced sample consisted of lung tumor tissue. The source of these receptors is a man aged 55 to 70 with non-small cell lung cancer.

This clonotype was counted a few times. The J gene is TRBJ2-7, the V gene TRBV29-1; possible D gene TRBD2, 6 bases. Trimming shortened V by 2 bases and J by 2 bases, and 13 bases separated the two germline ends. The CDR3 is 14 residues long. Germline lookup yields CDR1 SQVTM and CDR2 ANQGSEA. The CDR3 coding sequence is TGCAGCGTTGAAAGGGCGGGACCGACCTACGAGCAGTACTTC. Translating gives CSVERAGPTYEQYF.

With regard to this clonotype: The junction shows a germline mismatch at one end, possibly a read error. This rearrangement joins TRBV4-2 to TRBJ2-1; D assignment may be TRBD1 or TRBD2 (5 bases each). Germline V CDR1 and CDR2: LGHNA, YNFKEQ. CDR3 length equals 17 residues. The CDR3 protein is CASNQEPWGSLNNEQFF. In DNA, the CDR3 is TGTGCCAGCAACCAAGAACCCTGGGGGTCCCTCAACAATGAGCAGTTCTTC.

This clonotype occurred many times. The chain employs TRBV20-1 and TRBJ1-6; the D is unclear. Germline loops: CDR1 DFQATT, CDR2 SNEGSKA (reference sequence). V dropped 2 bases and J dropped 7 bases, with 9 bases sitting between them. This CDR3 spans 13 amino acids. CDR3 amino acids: CSARKTVNSPLHF. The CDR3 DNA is TGCAGTGCTAGAAAGACGGTGAATTCACCCCTCCACTTT.

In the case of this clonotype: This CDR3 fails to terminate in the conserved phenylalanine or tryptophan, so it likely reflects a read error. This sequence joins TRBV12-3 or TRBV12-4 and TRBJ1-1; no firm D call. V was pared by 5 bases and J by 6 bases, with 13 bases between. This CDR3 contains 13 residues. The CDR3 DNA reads TGTGCCAGCAGTCCGGGGAAACTTGCTGAAGCTTTCTTA. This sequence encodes CASSPGKLAEAFL.

CDR3 nucleotides: TGTGCCAGCAGTTATAAACGGGCAGGGGAGAAAGGAAACACCATATATTTT. Protein: CASSYKRAGEKGNTIYF. This rearrangement joins TRBV6-6 to TRBJ1-3; a weak D match, TRBD1 (6 bases). Germline values: CDR1 MNHNY, CDR2 SVGAGI (reference sequence). Between the trimmed V and J ends, which lost 3 bases and 4 bases, there was a span of 19 bases. This CDR3 is 17 amino acids long.

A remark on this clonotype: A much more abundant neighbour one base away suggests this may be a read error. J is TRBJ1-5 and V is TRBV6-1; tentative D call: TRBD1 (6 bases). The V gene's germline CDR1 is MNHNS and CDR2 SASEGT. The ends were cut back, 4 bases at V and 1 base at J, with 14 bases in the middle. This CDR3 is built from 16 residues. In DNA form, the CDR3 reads TGTGCCAGCAGTGTGCGTGGGGGGGCCAGCAATCAGCCCCAGCATTTT. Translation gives CASSVRGGASNQPQHF.

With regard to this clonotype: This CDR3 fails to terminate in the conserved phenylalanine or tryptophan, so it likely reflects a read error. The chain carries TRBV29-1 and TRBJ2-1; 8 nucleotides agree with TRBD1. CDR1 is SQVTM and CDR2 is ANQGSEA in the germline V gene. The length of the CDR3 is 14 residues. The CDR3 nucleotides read TGCAGTGTTGCATGGCAGGGGGCGACTCATGAGCAGTTCTTA. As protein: CSVAWQGATHEQFL.

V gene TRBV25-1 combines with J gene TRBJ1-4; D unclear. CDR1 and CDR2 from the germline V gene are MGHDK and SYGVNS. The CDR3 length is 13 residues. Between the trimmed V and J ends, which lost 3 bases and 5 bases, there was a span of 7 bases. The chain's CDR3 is CASSDYNNEKLFF. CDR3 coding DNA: TGTGCCAGCAGTGATTATAACAATGAAAAACTGTTTTTT.

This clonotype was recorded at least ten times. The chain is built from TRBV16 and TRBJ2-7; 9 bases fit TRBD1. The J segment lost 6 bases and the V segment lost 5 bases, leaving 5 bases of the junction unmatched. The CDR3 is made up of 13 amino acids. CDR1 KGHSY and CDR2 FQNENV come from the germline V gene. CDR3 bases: TGTGCCAGCAGCAACCGGGACAGGGTCGAGCAGTACTTC. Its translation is CASSNRDRVEQYF.

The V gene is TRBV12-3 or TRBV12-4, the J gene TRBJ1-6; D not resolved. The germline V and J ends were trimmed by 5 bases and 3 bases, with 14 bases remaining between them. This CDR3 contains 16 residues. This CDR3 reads CASSPSLSYYNSPLHF. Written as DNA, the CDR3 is TGTGCCAGCAGTCCCAGCCTGAGCTACTATAATTCACCCCTCCACTTT.

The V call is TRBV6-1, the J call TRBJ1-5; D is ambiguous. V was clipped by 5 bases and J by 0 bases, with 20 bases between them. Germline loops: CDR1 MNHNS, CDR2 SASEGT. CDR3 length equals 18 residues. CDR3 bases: TGTGCCAGCAGTCAAAACCCTGGACGGGGATATAGCAATCAGCCCCAGCATTTT. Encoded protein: CASSQNPGRGYSNQPQHF.

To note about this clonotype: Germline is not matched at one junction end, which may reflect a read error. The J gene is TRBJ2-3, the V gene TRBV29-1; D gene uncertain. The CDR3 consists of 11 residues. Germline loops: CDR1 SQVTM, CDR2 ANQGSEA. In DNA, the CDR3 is TGCAGCGCCTTCCACCAAGATACGAAGTATTTT. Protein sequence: CSAFHQDTKYF.

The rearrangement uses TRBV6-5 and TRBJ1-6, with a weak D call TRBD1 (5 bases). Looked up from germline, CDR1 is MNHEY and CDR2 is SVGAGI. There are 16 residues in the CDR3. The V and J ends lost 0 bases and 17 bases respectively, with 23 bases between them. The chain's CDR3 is CASSYSGGTDNSRIHF. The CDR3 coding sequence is TGTGCCAGCAGTTACTCGGGGGGGACCGACAATTCACGCATCCACTTT.

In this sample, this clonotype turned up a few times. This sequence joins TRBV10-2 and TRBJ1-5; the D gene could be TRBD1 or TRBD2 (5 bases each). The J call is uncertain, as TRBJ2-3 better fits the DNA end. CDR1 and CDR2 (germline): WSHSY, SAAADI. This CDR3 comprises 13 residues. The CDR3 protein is CASREDMDQPQYF. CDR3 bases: TGCGCCAGCAGGGAGGACATGGATCAGCCCCAGTATTTT.

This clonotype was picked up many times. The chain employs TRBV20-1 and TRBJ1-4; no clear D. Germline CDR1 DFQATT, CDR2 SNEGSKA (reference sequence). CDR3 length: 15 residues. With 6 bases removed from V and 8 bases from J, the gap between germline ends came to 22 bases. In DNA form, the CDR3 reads TGCAGTGCCCTCGCGTCGCGGGGAGGTTGGGAAAAACTGTTTTTT. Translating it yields CSALASRGGWEKLFF.

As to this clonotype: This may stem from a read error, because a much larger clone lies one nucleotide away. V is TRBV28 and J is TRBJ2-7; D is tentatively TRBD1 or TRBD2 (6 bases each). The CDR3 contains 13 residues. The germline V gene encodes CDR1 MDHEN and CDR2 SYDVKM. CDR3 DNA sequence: TGTGCCAGCAGTTCCGGGGGCGGGTACGAGCAGCACTTC. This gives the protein CASSSGGGYEQHF.

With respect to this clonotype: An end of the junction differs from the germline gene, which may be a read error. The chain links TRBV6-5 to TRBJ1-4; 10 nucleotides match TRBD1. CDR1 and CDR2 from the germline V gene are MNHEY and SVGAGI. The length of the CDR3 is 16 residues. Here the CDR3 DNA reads TGTGCCAGCAGCTATAGCCTCGGGACAGGGGTCGAAAAACTGCTTTTT. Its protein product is CASSYSLGTGVEKLLF.

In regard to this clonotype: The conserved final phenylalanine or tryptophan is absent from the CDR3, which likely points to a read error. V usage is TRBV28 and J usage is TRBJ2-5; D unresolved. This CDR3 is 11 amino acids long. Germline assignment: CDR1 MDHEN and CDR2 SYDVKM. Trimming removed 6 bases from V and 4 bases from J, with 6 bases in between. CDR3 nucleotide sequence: TGTGCCAGCAGCCGCGGAGAGACCCAGTACATC. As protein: CASSRGETQYI.

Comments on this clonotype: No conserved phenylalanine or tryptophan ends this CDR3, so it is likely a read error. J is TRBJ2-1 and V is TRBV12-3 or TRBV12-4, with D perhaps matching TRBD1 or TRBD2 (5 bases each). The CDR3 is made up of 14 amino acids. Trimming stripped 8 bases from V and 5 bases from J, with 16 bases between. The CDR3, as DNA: TGTGCCAGCCTCCCGGGACCGCTCCACAATGAGCAGTTCTCC. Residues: CASLPGPLHNEQFS.

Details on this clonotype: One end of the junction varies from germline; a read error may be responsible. The CDR3 region is CASNSFTGQGGADTQYF. CDR3 DNA: TGTGCCAGCAATTCCTTCACGGGACAGGGAGGAGCAGATACGCAGTACTTT. The chain couples TRBV6-5 to TRBJ2-3; 9 nucleotides align to TRBD1. CDR1 and CDR2 from the germline V gene are MNHEY and SVGAGI. CDR3 length: 17 amino acids.

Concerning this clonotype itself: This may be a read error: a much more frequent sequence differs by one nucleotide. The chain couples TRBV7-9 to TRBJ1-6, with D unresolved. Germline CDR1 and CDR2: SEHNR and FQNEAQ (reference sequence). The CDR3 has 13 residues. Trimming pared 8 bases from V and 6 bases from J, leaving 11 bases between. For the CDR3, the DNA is TGTGCCAGCCAACCCAGGAGTAATTCACCCCTCCACTTT. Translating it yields CASQPRSNSPLHF.

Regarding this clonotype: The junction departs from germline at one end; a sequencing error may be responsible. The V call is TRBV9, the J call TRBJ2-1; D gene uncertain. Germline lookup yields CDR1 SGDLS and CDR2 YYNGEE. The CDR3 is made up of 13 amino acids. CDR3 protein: CVSSANTENEQFF. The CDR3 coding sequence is TGTGTCAGCAGCGCTAACACTGAGAATGAGCAGTTCTTC.

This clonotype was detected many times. CDR3 nucleotides: TGCGCCAGCACCGGGACTAGCGGTGGGAATGAGCAGTTCTTC. Protein sequence: CASTGTSGGNEQFF. The J gene is TRBJ2-1, the V gene TRBV5-1, with TRBD2 matching over 11 bases. CDR1 SGHRS and CDR2 YFSETQ come from the germline V gene. V shed 6 bases, J shed 7 bases, and the junction held 6 bases outside the gene matches. The CDR3 contains 14 residues.